The present T cell receptor (beta chain) was sequenced within a study of blood T cell repertoires in COVID-19 (dated by TCRdb to the early 2020s). Context from the whole study: Collaborator samples came from the United States, Italy and Spain and covered acute and convalescent phases of COVID-19. The samples were drawn from two sources: the first 160 participants of the ongoing ImmuneRACE study, and 1,000 to 1,500 subjects contributed by 6 global collaborators. Where available, HLA class I and class II types were taken from metadata supplied by the sample provider and were not determined by assay-based typing. Nearly every sample came with metadata listing a de-identified subject ID, COVID-19 status, age in years and sex. The repertoires were made available in a free public database intended to serve as a resource for research on the immune response to SARS-CoV-2. The prospective study material was composed of cDNA or gDNA derived from T cells, B-cell-depleted T cells, or PBMCs. Deeply sampled blood TCRbeta repertoires from subjects exposed to, actively infected with, or recovered from COVID-19 were included in the dataset.

With respect to this clone: Its antigen target is currently unknown. No per-base quality is available; no much larger clone lies one base away.

As encoded in the germline V gene (reference sequence), CDR1 is MNHEY while CDR2 is SMNVEV. The CDR3 sequence holds 19 residues, the cysteine and phenylalanine included. CDR3 DNA is the only sequence kept; it has 57 bases, read in frame from the first base. Relative to germline, V is missing 5 bases and J is missing 5 bases, with 17 bases of the junction outside any gene match. Enrolling through a virtual design, the prospective study's participants ranged in age from about 18 to 89 years and lived across 24 United States geographic areas. In the prospective study, participants were assigned to cohorts based on the clinical history participants reported in a screening survey and a study questionnaire. Recovered participants in ImmuneRACE Cohort 3 were defined as having two consecutive negative NP/OP PCR tests, clearance from a healthcare professional, or resolution of symptoms. In the prospective study, whole blood, serum and a nasopharyngeal or oropharyngeal swab were collected from each participant by mobile phlebotomists. Prospective study participants could optionally give additional blood draws and questionnaires over an approximately 2-month period. Before DNA extraction, prospective study blood samples were shipped either frozen or at room temperature.

The investigation overall reported the following: The quantity of clinical and demographic metadata differed by source and by participant and was supplied without curation.

The immunoSEQ Assay, a bias-controlled multiplex PCR, was used to amplify TCRbeta CDR3 regions from genomic DNA. Per the source publication's procedure: Within the assay, amplification of reference gene primers was used to estimate how many nucleated cells each sample contained. Sequence reads were collapsed and filtered to measure the absolute abundance of every unique TCRbeta CDR3 rearrangement. For each sample, productive Simpson clonality was calculated as the square root of Simpson's diversity index over productive rearrangements. TCRdb retrieved this table from immuneACCESS and kept in-frame rearrangements only. Not all clones are present; in checked studies, unresolved V genes account for under half, and no reason is known for the remainder. V and J calls and clone size are given by that table; D and trimming were obtained from the DNA. The sample table records a few hundred thousand clones; 75% to 90% of these occur just once. The ten biggest clones cover around 9.2% of the sample.

This clonotype was sampled from a man aged 40-49 years who had recovered from COVID-19. The chain joins TRBV27 to TRBJ1-4; TRBD1 aligns with 10 central bases. Sequencing input: PBMCs or T cells enriched from blood (not recorded which). At the DNA level, the sequence is TGTGCCAGCAGTCCCAACCGACAGGGGGCTCGAGGATTGAATGAAAAACTGTTTTTT. The encoded protein is CASSPNRQGARGLNEKLFF.